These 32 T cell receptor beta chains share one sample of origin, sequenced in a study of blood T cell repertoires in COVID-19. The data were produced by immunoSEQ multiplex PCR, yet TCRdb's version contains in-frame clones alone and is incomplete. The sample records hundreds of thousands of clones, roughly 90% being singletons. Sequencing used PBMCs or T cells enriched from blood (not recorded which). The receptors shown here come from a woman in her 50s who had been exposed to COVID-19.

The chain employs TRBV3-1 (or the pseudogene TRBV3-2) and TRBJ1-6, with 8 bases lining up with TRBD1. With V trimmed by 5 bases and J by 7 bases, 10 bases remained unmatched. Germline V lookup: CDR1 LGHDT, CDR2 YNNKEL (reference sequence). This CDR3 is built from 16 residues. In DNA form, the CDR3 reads TGTGCCAGCAGCTCCTCCTGGGGACAGGCAAATTCACCCCTCCACTTT. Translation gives CASSSSWGQANSPLHF.

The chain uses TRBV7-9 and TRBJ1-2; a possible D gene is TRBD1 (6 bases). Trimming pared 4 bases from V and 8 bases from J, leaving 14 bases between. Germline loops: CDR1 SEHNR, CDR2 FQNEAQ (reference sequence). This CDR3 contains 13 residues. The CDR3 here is CASSYGTNEGYTF. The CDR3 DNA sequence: TGTGCCAGCAGCTACGGGACAAATGAGGGCTACACCTTC.

The CDR3 loop is CSVAYDYGYTF. The CDR3 DNA is TGCAGCGTTGCTTATGACTATGGCTACACCTTC. V and J are TRBV29-1 and TRBJ1-2; D is ambiguous. Germline V lookup: CDR1 SQVTM, CDR2 ANQGSEA. Trimming pared 4 bases from V and 3 bases from J, leaving 6 bases between. The CDR3 is 11 residues long.

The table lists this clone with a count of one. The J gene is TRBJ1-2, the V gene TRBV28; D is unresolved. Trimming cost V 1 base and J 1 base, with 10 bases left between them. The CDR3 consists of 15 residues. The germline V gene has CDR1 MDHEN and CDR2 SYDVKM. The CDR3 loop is CASSLSLNGNYGYTF. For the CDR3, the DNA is TGTGCCAGCAGTTTATCCTTGAACGGTAACTATGGCTACACCTTC.

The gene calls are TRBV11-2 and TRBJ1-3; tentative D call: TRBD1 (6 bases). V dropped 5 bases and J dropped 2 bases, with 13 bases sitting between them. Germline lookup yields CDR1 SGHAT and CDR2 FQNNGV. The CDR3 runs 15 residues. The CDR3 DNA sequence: TGTGCCAGCAGCCCTCACAGGGCGGCTGGAAACACCATATATTTT. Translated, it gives CASSPHRAAGNTIYF.

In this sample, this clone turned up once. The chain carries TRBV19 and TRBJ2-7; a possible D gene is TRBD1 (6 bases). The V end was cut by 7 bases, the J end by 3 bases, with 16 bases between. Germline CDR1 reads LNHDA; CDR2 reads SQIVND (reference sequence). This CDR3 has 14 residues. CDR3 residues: CASMAAQGNYEQYF. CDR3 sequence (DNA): TGTGCCAGTATGGCAGCACAGGGAAACTACGAGCAGTACTTC.

Here the CDR3 reads CASSRTGFQPQHF. CDR3 in DNA: TGTGCCAGTAGCCGGACAGGGTTCCAGCCCCAGCATTTT. The chain couples TRBV19 to TRBJ1-5; TRBD1 aligns across 8 bases. CDR1 is LNHDA, CDR2 SQIVND, per germline (reference sequence). This CDR3 has 13 residues. Trimming at V came to 6 bases and at J to 7 bases, leaving 5 bases not matched to a gene.

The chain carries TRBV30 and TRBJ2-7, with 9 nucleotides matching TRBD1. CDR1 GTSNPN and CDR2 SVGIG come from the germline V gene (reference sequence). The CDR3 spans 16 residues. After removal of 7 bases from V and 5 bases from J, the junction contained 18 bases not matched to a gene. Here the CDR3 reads CASQGQGIGRYDEQYF. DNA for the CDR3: TGTGCCTCCCAAGGACAGGGGATAGGGCGATACGACGAGCAGTACTTC.

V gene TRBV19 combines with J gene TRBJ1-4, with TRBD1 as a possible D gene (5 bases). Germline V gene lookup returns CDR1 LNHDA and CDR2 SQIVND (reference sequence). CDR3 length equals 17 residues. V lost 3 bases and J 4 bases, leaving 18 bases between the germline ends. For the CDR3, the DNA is TGTGCCAGTAGTATCGGGGGACCAAGAACTTATAATGAAAAACTGTTTTTT. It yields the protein CASSIGGPRTYNEKLFF.

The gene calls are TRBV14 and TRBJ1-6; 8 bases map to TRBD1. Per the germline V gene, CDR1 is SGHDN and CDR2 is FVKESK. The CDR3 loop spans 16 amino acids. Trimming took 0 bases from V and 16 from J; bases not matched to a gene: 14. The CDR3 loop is CASSQDQTGAARMLHF. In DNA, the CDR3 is TGTGCCAGCAGCCAAGACCAGACAGGGGCCGCCCGTATGCTCCACTTT.

The CDR3 DNA is TGTGCCAGCAGACGACAGGGGTGGGACGAGCAGTACTTC. Residues: CASRRQGWDEQYF. V and J are TRBV7-9 and TRBJ2-7, with 8 positions matching TRBD1. The germline gives CDR1 SEHNR, CDR2 FQNEAQ (reference sequence). V dropped 6 bases and J dropped 5; count of bases not matched to a gene: 6. The length of the CDR3 is 13 residues.

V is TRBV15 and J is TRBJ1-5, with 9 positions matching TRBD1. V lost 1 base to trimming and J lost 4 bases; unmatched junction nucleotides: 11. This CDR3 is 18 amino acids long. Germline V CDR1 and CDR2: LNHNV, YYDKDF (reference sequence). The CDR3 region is CATSRGSWVGTGNQPQHF. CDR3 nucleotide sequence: TGTGCCACCAGCAGAGGTTCGTGGGTCGGGACAGGGAATCAGCCCCAGCATTTT.

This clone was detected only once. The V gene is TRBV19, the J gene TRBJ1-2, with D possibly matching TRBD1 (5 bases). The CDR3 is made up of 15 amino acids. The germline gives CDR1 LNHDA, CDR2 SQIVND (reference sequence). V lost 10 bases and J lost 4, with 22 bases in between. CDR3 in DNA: TGTGCCACCTATCGGGCGGGACCGGTAGTCTATGGCTACACCTTC. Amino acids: CATYRAGPVVYGYTF.

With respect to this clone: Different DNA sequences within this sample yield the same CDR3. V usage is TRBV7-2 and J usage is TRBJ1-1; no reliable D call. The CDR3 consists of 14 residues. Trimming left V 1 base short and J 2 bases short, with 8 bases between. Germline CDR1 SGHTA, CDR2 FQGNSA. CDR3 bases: TGTGCCAGCAGCTTAGGGCCGGGAAACACTGAAGCTTTCTTT. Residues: CASSLGPGNTEAFF.

CDR3: CASSTGARSRGETQYF. The CDR3 DNA reads as TGTGCCAGCAGCACTGGGGCCCGGAGCAGGGGGGAGACCCAGTACTTC. The chain is built from TRBV3-1 (or the pseudogene TRBV3-2) and TRBJ2-5; 7 nucleotides match TRBD1. The CDR3 loop spans 16 amino acids. The trim removed 5 bases at V and 5 bases at J, leaving 14 bases unmatched. Germline V CDR1 and CDR2: LGHDT, YNNKEL (reference sequence).

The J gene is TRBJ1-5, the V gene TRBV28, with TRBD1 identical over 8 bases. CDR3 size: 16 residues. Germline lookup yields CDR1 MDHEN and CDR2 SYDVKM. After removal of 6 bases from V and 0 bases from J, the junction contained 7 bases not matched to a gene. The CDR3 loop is CASRAGGENSNQPQHF. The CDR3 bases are TGTGCCAGCAGGGCAGGGGGCGAGAATAGCAATCAGCCCCAGCATTTT.

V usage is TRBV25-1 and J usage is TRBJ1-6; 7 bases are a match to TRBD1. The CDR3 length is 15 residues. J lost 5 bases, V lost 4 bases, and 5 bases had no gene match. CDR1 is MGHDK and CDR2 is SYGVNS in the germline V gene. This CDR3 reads CASSGRTGNNSPLHF. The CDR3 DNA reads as TGTGCCAGCAGTGGGCGGACAGGCAATAATTCACCCCTCCACTTT. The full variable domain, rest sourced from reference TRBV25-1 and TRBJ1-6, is EADIYQTPRYLVIGTGKKITLECSQTMGHDKMYWYQQDPGMELHLIHYSYGVNSTEKGDLSSESTVSRIRTEHFPLTLESARPSHTSQYLCASSGRTGNNSPLHFGNGTRLTVT.

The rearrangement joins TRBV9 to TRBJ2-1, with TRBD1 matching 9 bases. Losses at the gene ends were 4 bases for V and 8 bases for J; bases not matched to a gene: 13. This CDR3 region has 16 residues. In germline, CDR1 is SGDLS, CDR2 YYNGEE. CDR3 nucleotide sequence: TGTGCCAGCAGCAGAATGGGTGGGACAGGGTTGCATGAGCAGTTCTTC. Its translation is CASSRMGGTGLHEQFF. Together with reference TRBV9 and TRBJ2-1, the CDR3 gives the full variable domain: DSGVTQTPKHLITATGQRVTLRCSPRSGDLSVYWYQQSLDQGLQFLIQYYNGEERAKGNILERFSAQQFPDLHSELNLSSLELGDSALYFCASSRMGGTGLHEQFFGPGTRLTVL.

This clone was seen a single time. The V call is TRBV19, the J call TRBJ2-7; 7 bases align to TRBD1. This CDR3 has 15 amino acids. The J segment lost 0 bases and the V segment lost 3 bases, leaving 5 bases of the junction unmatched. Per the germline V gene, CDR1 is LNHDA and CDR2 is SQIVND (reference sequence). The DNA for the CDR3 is TGTGCCAGTAGTATCCTACAGGGGAGCTCCTACGAGCAGTACTTC. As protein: CASSILQGSSYEQYF.

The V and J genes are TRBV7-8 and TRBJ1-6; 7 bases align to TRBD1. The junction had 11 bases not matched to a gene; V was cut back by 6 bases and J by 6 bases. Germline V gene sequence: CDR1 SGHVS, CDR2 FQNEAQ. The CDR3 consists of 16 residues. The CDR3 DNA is TGTGCCAGCAGACCTCTGCAGGGGGAGCGTAATTCACCCCTCCACTTT. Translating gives CASRPLQGERNSPLHF.

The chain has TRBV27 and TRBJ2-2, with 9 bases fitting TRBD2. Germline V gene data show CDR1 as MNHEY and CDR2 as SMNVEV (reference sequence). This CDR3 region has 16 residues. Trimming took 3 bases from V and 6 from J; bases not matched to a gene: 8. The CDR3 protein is CASSLLGAGGSGELFF. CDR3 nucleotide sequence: TGTGCCAGCAGTTTGTTGGGAGCGGGGGGCTCCGGGGAGCTGTTTTTT.

The CDR3 sequence is CASSLEDRGYTGELFF. The CDR3 region has the DNA TGCGCCAGCAGCTTGGAAGACAGGGGCTACACCGGGGAGCTGTTTTTT. The chain employs TRBV5-1 and TRBJ2-2; 8 positions agree with TRBD1. There are 16 residues in the CDR3. Germline loops: CDR1 SGHRS, CDR2 YFSETQ. J was trimmed by 3 bases and V by 0 bases; bases with no gene match: 4.

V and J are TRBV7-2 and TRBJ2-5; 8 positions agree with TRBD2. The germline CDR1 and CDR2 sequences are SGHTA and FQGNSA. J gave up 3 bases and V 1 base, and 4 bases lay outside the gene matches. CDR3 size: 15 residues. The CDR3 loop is CASSLVVLAEETQYF. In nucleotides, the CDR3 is TGTGCCAGCAGCTTAGTAGTACTAGCGGAAGAGACCCAGTACTTC.

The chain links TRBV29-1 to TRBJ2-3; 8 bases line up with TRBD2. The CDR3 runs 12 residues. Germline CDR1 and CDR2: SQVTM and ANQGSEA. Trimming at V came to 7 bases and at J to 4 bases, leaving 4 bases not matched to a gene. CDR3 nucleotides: TGCAGCGGGGAAGCGGGGGCAGATACGCAGTATTTT. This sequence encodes CSGEAGADTQYF.

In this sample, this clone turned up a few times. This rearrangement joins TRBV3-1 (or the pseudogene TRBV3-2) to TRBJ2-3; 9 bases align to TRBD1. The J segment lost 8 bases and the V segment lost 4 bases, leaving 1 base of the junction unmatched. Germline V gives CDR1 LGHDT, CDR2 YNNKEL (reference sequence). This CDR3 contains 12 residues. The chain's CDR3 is CASSRTGATQYF. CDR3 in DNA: TGTGCCAGCAGCCGGACAGGGGCTACGCAGTATTTT.

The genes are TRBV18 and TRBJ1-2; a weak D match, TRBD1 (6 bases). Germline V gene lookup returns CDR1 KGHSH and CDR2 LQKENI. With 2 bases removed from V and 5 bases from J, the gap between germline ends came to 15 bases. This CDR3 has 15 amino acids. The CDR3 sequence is CASSPFQGIGYGYTF. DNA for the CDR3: TGTGCCAGCTCACCATTCCAGGGGATAGGGTATGGCTACACCTTC.

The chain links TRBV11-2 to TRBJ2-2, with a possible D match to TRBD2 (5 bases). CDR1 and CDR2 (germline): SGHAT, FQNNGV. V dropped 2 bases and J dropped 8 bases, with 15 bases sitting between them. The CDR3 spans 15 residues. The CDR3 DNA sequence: TGTGCCAGCAGCTTAACTTCCTTAGGGAGTGGGGAGCTGTTTTTT. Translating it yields CASSLTSLGSGELFF. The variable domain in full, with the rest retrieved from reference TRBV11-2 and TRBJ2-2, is EAGVAQSPRYKIIEKRQSVAFWCNPISGHATLYWYQQILGQGPKLLIQFQNNGVVDDSQLPKDRFSAERLKGVDSTLKIQPAKLEDSAVYLCASSLTSLGSGELFFGEGSRLTVL.

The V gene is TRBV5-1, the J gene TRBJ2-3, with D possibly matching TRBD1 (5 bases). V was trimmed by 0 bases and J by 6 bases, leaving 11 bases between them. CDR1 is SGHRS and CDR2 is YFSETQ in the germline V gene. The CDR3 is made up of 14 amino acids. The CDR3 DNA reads TGCGCCAGCAGCTTGGAGAAGGGGTGGGATACGCAGTATTTT. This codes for CASSLEKGWDTQYF.

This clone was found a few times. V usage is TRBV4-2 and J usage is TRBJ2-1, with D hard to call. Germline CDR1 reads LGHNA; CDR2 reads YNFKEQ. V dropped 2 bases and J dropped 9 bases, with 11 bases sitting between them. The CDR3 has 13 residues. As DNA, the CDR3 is TGTGCCAGCAGCCAATCTACCCAGGCTGAGCAGTTCTTC. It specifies CASSQSTQAEQFF.

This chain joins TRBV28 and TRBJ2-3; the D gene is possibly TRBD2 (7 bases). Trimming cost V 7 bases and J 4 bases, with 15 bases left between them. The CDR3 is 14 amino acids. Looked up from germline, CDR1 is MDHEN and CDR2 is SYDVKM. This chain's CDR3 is CASTGGYRADTQYF. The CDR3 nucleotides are TGTGCCAGCACGGGGGGCTATAGGGCAGATACGCAGTATTTT.

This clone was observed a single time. The CDR3 here is CASSEALTRRLGELFF. DNA for the CDR3: TGTGCCAGCAGTGAGGCCCTGACTAGAAGGCTCGGGGAGCTGTTTTTT. The chain carries TRBV2 and TRBJ2-2; possible D gene TRBD2, 6 bases. This CDR3 has 16 amino acids. Germline CDR1 and CDR2: SNHLY and FYNNEI. Deletions cut 3 bases from V and 7 bases from J, with 18 bases between.

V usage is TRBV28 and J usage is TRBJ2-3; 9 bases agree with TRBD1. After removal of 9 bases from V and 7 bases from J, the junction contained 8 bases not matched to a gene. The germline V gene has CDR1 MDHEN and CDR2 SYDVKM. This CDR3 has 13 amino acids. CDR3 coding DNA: TGTGCCAGTAAAGGACAGGGGACATATACGCAGTATTTT. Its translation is CASKGQGTYTQYF.